These 16 T cell receptor beta chains were sequenced from one sample in a study of T cells in Graves' hyperthyroidism and ophthalmopathy. RNA transcripts yielded amplified TCR beta CDR3 regions. First-round RT-PCR of the TCR CDR3 relied on the HTBI primer set. TCRdb fed the multiplex PCR reads into MiXCR, producing one record per CDR3 protein. There are about 250,000 distinct CDR3 sequences in the sample; 20% to 25% occur only once, and around 65% lies in the top ten. The sequencing input was blood. These receptors all come from a man under 40 with Graves' ophthalmopathy.

This clonotype appeared many times. The V call is TRBV30, the J call TRBJ2-1, with a tentative D call TRBD2 (5 bases). The germline gives CDR1 GTSNPN, CDR2 SVGIG (reference sequence). Trimming left V 0 bases short and J 9 bases short, with 9 bases between. The CDR3 is 12 residues long. This chain's CDR3 is CAWSVTSSEQFF. DNA of the CDR3: TGTGCCTGGAGTGTAACTAGTTCTGAGCAGTTCTTC.

The chain joins TRBV12-3 or TRBV12-4 to TRBJ1-6; possibly TRBD1 for D (6 bases). The CDR3 contains 12 residues. V was pared by 6 bases and J by 9 bases, with 9 bases between. The CDR3 reads CASSGQLSPLHF. DNA for the CDR3: TGTGCCAGCAGCGGACAGCTTTCACCCCTCCACTTT.

The chain carries TRBV27 and TRBJ2-3; 9 nucleotides match TRBD1. Unmatched junction bases numbered 13, after V lost 6 bases and J lost 6 bases. The CDR3 is made up of 16 amino acids. From germline, CDR1 is MNHEY and CDR2 SMNVEV (reference sequence). CDR3 protein: CASSHTGTGLVDTQYF. The DNA for the CDR3 is TGTGCCAGCAGCCACACCGGGACAGGGCTGGTGGATACGCAGTATTTT.

This clonotype showed up many times. The V gene is TRBV28, the J gene TRBJ1-1, with D tentatively TRBD1 (5 bases). CDR3 length: 14 amino acids. Trimming shortened V by 5 bases and J by 0 bases, and 10 bases separated the two germline ends. Germline V lookup: CDR1 MDHEN, CDR2 SYDVKM. The CDR3 region is CASSPWGLNTEAFF. DNA of the CDR3: TGTGCCAGCAGTCCCTGGGGGTTGAACACTGAAGCTTTCTTT.

The chain uses TRBV7-8 and TRBJ2-3, with TRBD1 as a possible D gene (7 bases). Per the germline V gene, CDR1 is SGHVS and CDR2 is FQNEAQ. This CDR3 is built from 15 residues. Deletions cut 4 bases from V and 4 bases from J, with 15 bases between. The CDR3 DNA reads as TGTGCCAGCAGCTCGCAGGGGGGCGGGGCAGATACGCAGTATTTT. Translated: CASSSQGGGADTQYF.

This clonotype was counted once. J is TRBJ1-2 and V is TRBV6-2 or TRBV6-3; 8 nucleotides line up with TRBD1. V was pared by 6 bases and J by 1 base, with 7 bases of the junction left unmatched. The CDR3 length is 15 residues. In germline, CDR1 is MNHEY, CDR2 SVGEGT. CDR3 DNA: TGTGCCAGCAGCACCCACAGGGGGAGTAACTATGGCTACACCTTC. It codes for CASSTHRGSNYGYTF.

The CDR3 DNA reads as TGTGCCAGCAGCTCGGACAGGGTGGGCGGATCACCCCTCCACTTT. It is translated as CASSSDRVGGSPLHF. The V gene is TRBV14, the J gene TRBJ1-6, with 8 bases fitting TRBD1. Germline V gene data show CDR1 as SGHDN and CDR2 as FVKESK. The CDR3 length is 15 residues. The trim removed 5 bases at V and 10 bases at J, leaving 10 bases unmatched.

This clonotype came up a few times. V usage is TRBV12-3 or TRBV12-4 and J usage is TRBJ1-5; D may be TRBD1 (6 bases). The CDR3 sequence is 22 residues long. With 2 bases removed from V and 7 bases from J, the gap between germline ends came to 36 bases. The CDR3 is CASSLRPILVSGTRPPWQPQHF. As DNA, the CDR3 is TGTGCCAGCAGTTTAAGGCCAATCCTCGTGTCCGGGACACGTCCCCCGTGGCAGCCCCAGCATTTT.

This clonotype was counted ten times or more. The chain has TRBV3-1 and TRBJ2-7; 7 positions match TRBD1. CDR1 and CDR2 from the germline V gene are LGHDT and YNNKEL (reference sequence). After removal of 0 bases from V and 5 bases from J, the junction contained 7 bases not matched to a gene. The CDR3 has 15 residues. The CDR3: CASSQDRQGVDEQYF. CDR3 DNA: TGTGCCAGCAGCCAAGATAGGCAGGGGGTCGACGAGCAGTACTTC.

The chain has TRBV9 and TRBJ2-1; D may be TRBD2 (6 bases). Trimming shortened V by 0 bases and J by 0 bases, and 19 bases separated the two germline ends. Germline V lookup: CDR1 SGDLS, CDR2 YYNGEE. This CDR3 has 19 residues. The CDR3 is CASSVAAAGRFSSYNEQFF. In nucleotides, the CDR3 is TGTGCCAGCAGCGTAGCTGCGGCGGGAAGATTTAGCTCCTACAATGAGCAGTTCTTC.

The CDR3 DNA reads as TGTGCCAGCAGCCGGACCATTAGCTCCTACAATGAGCAGTTCTTC. Its translation: CASSRTISSYNEQFF. V gene TRBV12-3 or TRBV12-4 combines with J gene TRBJ2-1; D is undetermined. Trimming took off 6 bases at V and 0 bases at J, with 12 bases between the two ends. This CDR3 region has 15 residues.

The chain carries TRBV11-1 and TRBJ2-5, with 11 bases identical to TRBD2. The CDR3 has 16 amino acids. In germline, CDR1 is SGHAT, CDR2 FQDESV (reference sequence). Trimming removed 4 bases from V and 0 bases from J; junction bases left unmatched: 4. The CDR3: CASSYRTSGYQETQYF. DNA for the CDR3: TGTGCCAGCAGCTATCGGACTAGCGGGTACCAAGAGACCCAGTACTTC. The full variable domain, completed using reference TRBV11-1 and TRBJ2-5, is EAEVAQSPRYKITEKSQAVAFWCDPISGHATLYWYRQILGQGPELLVQFQDESVVDDSQLPKDRFSAERLKGVDSTLKIQPAELGDSAMYLCASSYRTSGYQETQYFGPGTRLLVL.

This chain uses TRBV2 with TRBJ2-2, with D hard to call. Germline CDR1 is SNHLY and CDR2 is FYNNEI. Trimming cost V 7 bases and J 4 bases, with 4 bases left between them. The CDR3 is 11 residues long. CDR3 DNA: TGTGCCAGCATAGGCACCGGGGAGCTGTTTTTT. The encoded protein is CASIGTGELFF.

The chain links TRBV4-1 to TRBJ2-3; the D gene is possibly TRBD2 (6 bases). The CDR3 sequence is 15 residues long. With 0 bases removed from V and 4 bases from J, the gap between germline ends came to 11 bases. Germline lookup yields CDR1 MGHRA and CDR2 YSYEKL. The CDR3, as DNA: TGCGCCAGCAGCCAAGATAAGGGAGGTGCAGATACGCAGTATTTT. It specifies CASSQDKGGADTQYF.

This clonotype was seen repeatedly, ten times or more. V and J are TRBV18 and TRBJ1-1, with D unclear. V lost 3 bases and J 1 base, leaving 9 bases between the germline ends. The germline CDR1 and CDR2 sequences are KGHSH and LQKENI. CDR3 size: 14 residues. DNA for the CDR3: TGTGCCAGCTCACCCGACCGTTCGAACACTGAAGCTTTCTTT. This encodes CASSPDRSNTEAFF.

The chain links TRBV19 to TRBJ2-1; 16 bases map to TRBD2. Germline V CDR1 and CDR2: LNHDA, SQIVND (reference sequence). The CDR3 spans 18 residues. The junction had 7 bases not matched to a gene; V was cut back by 3 bases and J by 5 bases. In nucleotides, the CDR3 is TGTGCCAGTAGTATTCCGGGACTAGCGGGAGGGCCCAACAATGAGCAGTTCTTC. Amino acids: CASSIPGLAGGPNNEQFF.